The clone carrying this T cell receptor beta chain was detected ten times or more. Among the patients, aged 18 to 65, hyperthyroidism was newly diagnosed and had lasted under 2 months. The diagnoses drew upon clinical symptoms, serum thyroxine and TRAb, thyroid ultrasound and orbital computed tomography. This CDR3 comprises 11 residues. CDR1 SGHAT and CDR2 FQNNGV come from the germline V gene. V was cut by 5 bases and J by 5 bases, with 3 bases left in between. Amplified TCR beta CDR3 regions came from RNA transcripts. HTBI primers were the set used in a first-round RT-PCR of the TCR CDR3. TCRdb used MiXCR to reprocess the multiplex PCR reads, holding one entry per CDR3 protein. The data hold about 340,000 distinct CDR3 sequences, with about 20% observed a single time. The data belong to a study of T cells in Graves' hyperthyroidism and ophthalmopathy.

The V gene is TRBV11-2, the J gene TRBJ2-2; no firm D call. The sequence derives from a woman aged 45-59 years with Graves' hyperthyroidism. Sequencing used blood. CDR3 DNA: TGTGCCAGCAGCCGAACCGGGGAGCTGTTTTTT. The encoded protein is CASSRTGELFF. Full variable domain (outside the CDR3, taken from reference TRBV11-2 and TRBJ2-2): EAGVAQSPRYKIIEKRQSVAFWCNPISGHATLYWYQQILGQGPKLLIQFQNNGVVDDSQLPKDRFSAERLKGVDSTLKIQPAKLEDSAVYLCASSRTGELFFGEGSRLTVL.